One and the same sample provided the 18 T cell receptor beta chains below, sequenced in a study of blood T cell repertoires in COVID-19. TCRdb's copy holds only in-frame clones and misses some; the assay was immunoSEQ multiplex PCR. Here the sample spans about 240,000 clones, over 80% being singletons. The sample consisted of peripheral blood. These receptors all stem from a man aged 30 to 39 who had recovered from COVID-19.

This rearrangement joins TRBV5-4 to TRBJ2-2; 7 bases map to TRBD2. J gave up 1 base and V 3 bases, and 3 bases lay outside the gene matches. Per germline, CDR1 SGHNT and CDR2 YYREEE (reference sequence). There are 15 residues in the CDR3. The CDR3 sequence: CASSSKRGNTGELFF. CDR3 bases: TGTGCCAGCAGCTCCAAGCGGGGGAACACCGGGGAGCTGTTTTTT.

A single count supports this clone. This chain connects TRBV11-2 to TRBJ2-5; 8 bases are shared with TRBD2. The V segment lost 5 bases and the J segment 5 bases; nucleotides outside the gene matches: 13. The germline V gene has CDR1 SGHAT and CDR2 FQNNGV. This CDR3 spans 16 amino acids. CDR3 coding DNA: TGTGCCAGCAGCACCCCAGGCGGGGGGCCACAGGAGACCCAGTACTTC. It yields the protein CASSTPGGGPQETQYF.

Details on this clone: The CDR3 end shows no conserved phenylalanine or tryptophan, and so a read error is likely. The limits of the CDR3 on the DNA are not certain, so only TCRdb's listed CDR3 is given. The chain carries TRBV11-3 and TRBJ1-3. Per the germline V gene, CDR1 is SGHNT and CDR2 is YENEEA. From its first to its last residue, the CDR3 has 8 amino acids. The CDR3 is CASSLGAD.

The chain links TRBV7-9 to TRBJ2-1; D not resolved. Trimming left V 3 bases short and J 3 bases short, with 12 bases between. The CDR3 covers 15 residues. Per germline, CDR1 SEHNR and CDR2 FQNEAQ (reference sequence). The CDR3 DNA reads TGTGCCAGCAGCTTCCCCACCGCGAGCTACAATGAGCAGTTCTTC. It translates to CASSFPTASYNEQFF.

CDR3 bases: TGCGCCAGCAGCTTGGCCCTTACCTACGAGCAGTACTTC. Translation gives CASSLALTYEQYF. The V call is TRBV5-1, the J call TRBJ2-7; no reliable D call. This CDR3 region has 13 residues. Germline CDR1 is SGHRS and CDR2 is YFSETQ. The V and J ends lost 0 bases and 2 bases respectively, with 6 bases between them.

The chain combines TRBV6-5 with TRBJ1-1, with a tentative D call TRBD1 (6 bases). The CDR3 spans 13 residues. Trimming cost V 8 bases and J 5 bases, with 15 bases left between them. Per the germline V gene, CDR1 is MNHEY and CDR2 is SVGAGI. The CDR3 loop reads CASEISRGTEAFF. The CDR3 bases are TGTGCCAGCGAAATCTCCAGGGGAACTGAAGCTTTCTTT.

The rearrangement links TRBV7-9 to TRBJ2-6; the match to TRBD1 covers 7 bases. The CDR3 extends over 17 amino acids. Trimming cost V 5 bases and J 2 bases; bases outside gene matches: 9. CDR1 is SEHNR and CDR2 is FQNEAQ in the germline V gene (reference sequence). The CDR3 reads CASSQFAQGAGANVLTF. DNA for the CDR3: TGTGCCAGCAGCCAATTTGCCCAGGGGGCTGGGGCCAACGTCCTGACTTTC.

CDR3 in DNA: TGTGCCAGCACCCTGGCGGGGACGTTCCAAGAGACCCAGTACTTC. Translated, it gives CASTLAGTFQETQYF. The chain recombines TRBV7-2 with TRBJ2-5; possible D gene TRBD2, 6 bases. Germline lookup yields CDR1 SGHTA and CDR2 FQGNSA. V dropped 7 bases and J dropped 1 base, with 16 bases sitting between them. CDR3 length: 15 amino acids.

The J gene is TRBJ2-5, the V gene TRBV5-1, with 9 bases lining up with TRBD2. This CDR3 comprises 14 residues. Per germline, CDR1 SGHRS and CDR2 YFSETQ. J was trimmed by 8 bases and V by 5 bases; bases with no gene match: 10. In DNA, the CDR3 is TGCGCCAGCAGGAGTGCTAGCGGGGAAGCTACCCAGTACTTC. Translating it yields CASRSASGEATQYF.

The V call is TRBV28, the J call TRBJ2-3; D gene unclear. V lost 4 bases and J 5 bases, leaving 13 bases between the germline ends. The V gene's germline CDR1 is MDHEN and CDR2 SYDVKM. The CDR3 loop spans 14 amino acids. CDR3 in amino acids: CASSSHPEEDTQYF. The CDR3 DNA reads TGTGCCAGCAGTTCTCACCCTGAGGAAGATACGCAGTATTTT.

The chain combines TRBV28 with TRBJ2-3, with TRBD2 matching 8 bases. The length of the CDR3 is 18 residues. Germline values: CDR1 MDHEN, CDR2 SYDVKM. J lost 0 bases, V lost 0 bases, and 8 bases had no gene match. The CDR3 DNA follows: TGTGCCAGCAGTTTATGGGTTAGCGGGGAGTCGAGCACAGATACGCAGTATTTT. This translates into CASSLWVSGESSTDTQYF.

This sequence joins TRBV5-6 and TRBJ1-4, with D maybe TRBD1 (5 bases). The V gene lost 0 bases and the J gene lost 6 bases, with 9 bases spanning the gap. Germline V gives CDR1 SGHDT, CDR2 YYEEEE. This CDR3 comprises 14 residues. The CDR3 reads CASSLGGTDEKLFF. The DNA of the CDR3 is TGTGCCAGCAGCTTGGGTGGGACTGATGAAAAACTGTTTTTT.

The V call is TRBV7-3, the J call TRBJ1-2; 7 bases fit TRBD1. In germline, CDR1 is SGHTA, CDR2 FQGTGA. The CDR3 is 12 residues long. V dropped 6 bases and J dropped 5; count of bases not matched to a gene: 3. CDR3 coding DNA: TGTGCCAGCAGTCGACAGGGATATGGCTACACCTTC. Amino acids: CASSRQGYGYTF.

The CDR3 DNA follows: TGTGCCAGCTCACCACCGTTGGCAACTACCTACAATGAGCAGTTCTTC. This translates into CASSPPLATTYNEQFF. The chain recombines TRBV18 with TRBJ2-1; no reliable D call. The germline V gene has CDR1 KGHSH and CDR2 LQKENI. The CDR3 extends over 16 amino acids. V lost 0 bases and J lost 2, with 11 bases in between.

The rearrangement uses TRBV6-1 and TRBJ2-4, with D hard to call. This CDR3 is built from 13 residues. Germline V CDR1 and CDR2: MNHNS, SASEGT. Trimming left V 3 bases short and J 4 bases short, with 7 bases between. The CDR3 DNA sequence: TGTGCCAGCAGTGAGAACAGTAAAAACATTCAGTACTTC. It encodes CASSENSKNIQYF.

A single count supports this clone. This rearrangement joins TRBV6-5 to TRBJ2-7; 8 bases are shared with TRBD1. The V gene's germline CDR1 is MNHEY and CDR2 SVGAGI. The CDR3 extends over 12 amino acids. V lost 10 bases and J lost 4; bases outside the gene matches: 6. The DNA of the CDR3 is TGTGCCACCAGGACAGGGAGTTACGAGCAGTACTTC. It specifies CATRTGSYEQYF.

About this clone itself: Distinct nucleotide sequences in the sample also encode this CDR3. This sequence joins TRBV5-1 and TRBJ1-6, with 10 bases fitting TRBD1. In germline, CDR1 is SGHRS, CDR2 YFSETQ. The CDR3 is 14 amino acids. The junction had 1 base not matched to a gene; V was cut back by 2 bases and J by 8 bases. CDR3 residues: CASSFGTGDSPLHF. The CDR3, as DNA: TGCGCCAGCAGCTTCGGGACAGGGGATTCACCCCTCCACTTT.

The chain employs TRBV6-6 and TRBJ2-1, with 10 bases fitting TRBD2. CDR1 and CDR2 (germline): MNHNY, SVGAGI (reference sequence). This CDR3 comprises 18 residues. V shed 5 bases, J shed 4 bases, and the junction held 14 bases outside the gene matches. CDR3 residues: CASSHRPLAGAIYNEQFF. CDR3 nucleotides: TGTGCCAGCAGTCATCGACCCCTAGCGGGGGCTATTTACAATGAGCAGTTCTTC.